Listed here is a single TCR delta chain. The data are from a study of gamma-delta chains in newborns, infants, children. J was trimmed by 1 base and V by 1 base; bases with no gene match: 10. The CDR3 totals 19 residues. The germline V gene encodes CDR1 GEAIGNYY and CDR2 EKD. TCRdb redid the clone calls on the reads with CATT. The data hold about 8,500 delta-chain clones, with under 3.5% observed a single time. The chain links TRDV2 to TRDJ2; 11 bases are shared with TRDD3. The specimen was blood. The receptor comes from a child who was a newborn, infant or young child, either healthy, febrile or measles-vaccinated (not recorded which). The CDR3 spells CACDTVEYWGINLTAQLFF. The DNA for the CDR3 is TGTGCCTGTGACACGGTCGAGTACTGGGGGATAAATTTGACAGCACAACTCTTCTTT.